This T cell receptor beta chain derives from a study of blood T cell repertoires in COVID-19. For the study at large: The cDNA or gDNA used as material had been derived from T cells, B-cell-depleted T cells, or PBMCs.

Germline CDR1 is SGHVS and CDR2 is FQNEAQ. Between the trimmed V and J ends, which lost 5 bases and 6 bases, there was a span of 17 bases. The CDR3 consists of 14 residues. Authors' processing steps: Scientists estimated how many nucleated cells there were by amplifying reference gene primers. The table came from immunoSEQ multiplex PCR; TCRdb's copy has only in-frame clones and leaves some out. That table is the source of V, J and clone size, and D and trimming were worked out from the DNA. The sample has about 140,000 clones, about 86% seen once. The sequence was collected from a woman in her sixties with acute or convalescent COVID-19. The material sequenced was peripheral blood. V usage is TRBV7-8 and J usage is TRBJ2-7; D is perhaps TRBD2 (5 bases). In nucleotides, the CDR3 is TGTGCCAGCAGCCTACGGAGGCAGAGGGCCGAGCAGTACTTC. Encoded protein: CASSLRRQRAEQYF.